One sample yielded the 30 T cell receptor beta chains listed below, sequenced in a study of PD-1 blockade in classical Hodgkin lymphoma. The protocol was immunoSEQ multiplex PCR, while the TCRdb copy is restricted to in-frame clones and leaves out a portion. The repertoire holds under 65,000 clones, with roughly nine tenths as singletons. Each and every patient relapsed after autologous stem cell transplantation, and patients got differing brentuximab vedotin exposure. The material sequenced was peripheral blood mononuclear cells (PBMCs), taken at baseline. The source is a human donor with classical Hodgkin lymphoma.

The chain employs TRBV30 and TRBJ1-5; TRBD1 matches 8 bases. Germline V CDR1 and CDR2: GTSNPN, SVGIG (reference sequence). CDR3 length: 15 amino acids. The V and J ends lost 3 bases and 4 bases, in that order; junction bases with no gene match: 8. CDR3 loop: CAWSDRGRINQPQHF. CDR3 bases: TGTGCCTGGAGCGACAGGGGCCGTATAAATCAGCCCCAGCATTTT.

The rearrangement joins TRBV7-9 to TRBJ2-7; 8 positions agree with TRBD1. Germline CDR1 is SEHNR and CDR2 is FQNEAQ (reference sequence). The CDR3 spans 15 residues. V shed 5 bases, J shed 7 bases, and the junction held 13 bases outside the gene matches. This CDR3 reads CASSPPGSGQDEQYF. The CDR3 region has the DNA TGTGCCAGCAGCCCACCCGGCTCGGGACAGGATGAGCAGTACTTC.

This chain connects TRBV27 to TRBJ1-2; TRBD1 is a possible D gene (6 bases). Trimming left V 6 bases short and J 4 bases short, with 12 bases between. The CDR3 consists of 13 residues. Germline lookup yields CDR1 MNHEY and CDR2 SMNVEV (reference sequence). The CDR3 loop reads CASRSGGTYGYTF. CDR3 nucleotide sequence: TGTGCCAGCAGGTCCGGGGGCACCTATGGCTACACCTTC.

This clone is a singleton in its sample. The V and J genes are TRBV11-2 and TRBJ2-7; 8 bases map to TRBD2. V trimming: 1 base; J trimming: 7 bases; junction bases outside the gene matches: 3. Germline assignment: CDR1 SGHAT and CDR2 FQNNGV. This CDR3 region has 13 residues. CDR3 coding DNA: TGTGCCAGCAGCTTAGGGTCGGGAGGGGAGCAGTACTTC. Translated, it gives CASSLGSGGEQYF.

The CDR3, as DNA: TGCGCCAGCAGCCAAGAGGTCGGGACTAGCGGGGGGGTTAAGACCCAGTACTTC. It is translated as CASSQEVGTSGGVKTQYF. V and J are TRBV4-1 and TRBJ2-5; 16 bases agree with TRBD2. This CDR3 is built from 18 residues. V lost 0 bases to trimming and J lost 6 bases; unmatched junction nucleotides: 7. From germline, CDR1 is MGHRA and CDR2 YSYEKL.

This sequence joins TRBV5-1 and TRBJ1-1; D not resolved. The CDR3 extends over 11 amino acids. V was cut by 6 bases and J by 4 bases, with 7 bases left in between. Germline lookup yields CDR1 SGHRS and CDR2 YFSETQ. The CDR3 region has the DNA TGCGCCAGCAATAATAGCACTGAAGCTTTCTTT. Its translation: CASNNSTEAFF.

V gene TRBV6-1 combines with J gene TRBJ1-5; no clear D gene. This CDR3 spans 11 amino acids. The V gene lost 6 bases and the J gene lost 7 bases, with 7 bases spanning the gap. Germline CDR1 reads MNHNS; CDR2 reads SASEGT. The CDR3 sequence: CASRDRQPQHF. CDR3 nucleotides: TGTGCCAGCAGGGACCGGCAGCCCCAGCATTTT.

The chain employs TRBV10-3 and TRBJ2-7; D unclear. Germline V gene lookup returns CDR1 ENHRY and CDR2 SYGVKD. Trimming took off 8 bases at V and 2 bases at J, with 10 bases between the two ends. The CDR3 is made up of 12 amino acids. The CDR3 here is CAIGRNPYEQYF. As DNA, the CDR3 is TGTGCCATCGGACGGAACCCCTACGAGCAGTACTTC.

The chain combines TRBV27 with TRBJ1-4; no firm D call. Germline-derived CDR1 and CDR2 are MNHEY and SMNVEV (reference sequence). The V end lost 1 base, the J end lost 8 bases, and 8 bases lay between the germline ends. The CDR3 is 13 residues long. In DNA, the CDR3 is TGTGCCAGCAGTTTATGGGAGGGAGAAAAACTGTTTTTT. Its protein is CASSLWEGEKLFF.

The chain has TRBV5-1 and TRBJ2-1, with 12 bases lining up with TRBD2. The germline V gene has CDR1 SGHRS and CDR2 YFSETQ. The CDR3 sequence is 19 residues long. V dropped 0 bases and J dropped 7; count of bases not matched to a gene: 14. The CDR3 loop reads CASSLALAGGPPVRNEQFF. Here the CDR3 DNA reads TGCGCCAGCAGCTTGGCCCTAGCGGGGGGGCCTCCTGTGCGTAATGAGCAGTTCTTC. The entire variable domain, with the rest obtained from reference TRBV5-1 and TRBJ2-1, is as follows: KAGVTQTPRYLIKTRGQQVTLSCSPISGHRSVSWYQQTPGQGLQFLFEYFSETQRNKGNFPGRFSGRQFSNSRSEMNVSTLELGDSALYLCASSLALAGGPPVRNEQFFGPGTRLTVL.

The rearrangement links TRBV2 to TRBJ1-3, with no clear D. The CDR3 runs to 12 residues. CDR1 and CDR2 (germline): SNHLY, FYNNEI. Trimming shortened V by 8 bases and J by 4 bases, and 9 bases separated the two germline ends. This CDR3 is CASWVAGNTIYF. CDR3 DNA: TGTGCCAGCTGGGTAGCCGGAAACACCATATATTTT. The complete variable domain, with remaining parts taken from reference TRBV2 and TRBJ1-3, reads EPEVTQTPSHQVTQMGQEVILRCVPISNHLYFYWYRQILGQKVEFLVSFYNNEISEKSEIFDDQFSVERPDGSNFTLKIRSTKLEDSAMYFCASWVAGNTIYFGEGSWLTVV.

V usage is TRBV4-1 and J usage is TRBJ1-3; a possible D gene is TRBD1 (6 bases). This CDR3 has 17 residues. Trimming took off 0 bases at V and 5 bases at J, with 17 bases between the two ends. From germline, CDR1 is MGHRA and CDR2 YSYEKL. CDR3 in amino acids: CASSQDGQGFRRNTIYF. DNA for the CDR3: TGCGCCAGCAGCCAAGACGGCCAGGGGTTTCGTAGAAACACCATATATTTT.

The V and J genes are TRBV9 and TRBJ1-2; 9 nucleotides agree with TRBD1. CDR1 is SGDLS, CDR2 YYNGEE, per germline. Trimming removed 0 bases from V and 4 bases from J; junction bases left unmatched: 4. The length of the CDR3 is 15 residues. The CDR3 loop is CASSVGRTGAYGYTF. The CDR3 nucleotides read TGTGCCAGCAGCGTAGGGAGGACAGGGGCCTATGGCTACACCTTC.

The chain combines TRBV28 with TRBJ1-5; D gene uncertain. In germline, CDR1 is MDHEN, CDR2 SYDVKM. The length of the CDR3 is 12 residues. V lost 8 bases, J lost 7 bases, and 12 bases lay in between. In nucleotides, the CDR3 is TGTGCCAGCCAGTTCTTAAGGCAGCCCCAGCATTTT. It codes for CASQFLRQPQHF. Using reference TRBV28 and TRBJ1-5 for the parts outside the CDR3, the full variable domain is DVKVTQSSRYLVKRTGEKVFLECVQDMDHENMFWYRQDPGLGLRLIYFSYDVKMKEKGDIPEGYSVSREKKERFSLILESASTNQTSMYLCASQFLRQPQHFGDGTRLSIL.

The table lists this clone with a count of one. CDR3 loop: CASRPDRNDNSPLHF. CDR3 nucleotide sequence: TGCGCCAGCAGACCTGACAGGAATGATAATTCACCCCTCCACTTT. This chain links TRBV10-2 with TRBJ1-6; weak D call: TRBD1 (6 bases). V lost 6 bases and J 5 bases, leaving 14 bases between the germline ends. This CDR3 is 15 amino acids long. The germline gives CDR1 WSHSY, CDR2 SAAADI.

The chain couples TRBV25-1 to TRBJ2-7; possible D gene TRBD2, 6 bases. The CDR3 runs to 13 residues. V was trimmed by 6 bases and J by 4 bases, leaving 13 bases between them. Looked up from germline, CDR1 is MGHDK and CDR2 is SYGVNS. The CDR3 spells CASRPGGSYEQYF. The DNA of the CDR3 is TGTGCCAGCAGACCCGGGGGTTCTTACGAGCAGTACTTC.

The chain employs TRBV10-3 and TRBJ1-1; no clear D gene. CDR3 length: 15 amino acids. Trimming took off 0 bases at V and 0 bases at J, with 8 bases between the two ends. Germline CDR1 ENHRY, CDR2 SYGVKD. The CDR3 DNA sequence: TGTGCCATCAGTGAGTCAGGCCGGATGAACACTGAAGCTTTCTTT. Translated: CAISESGRMNTEAFF.

The chain carries TRBV15 and TRBJ1-2, with D unresolved. This CDR3 region has 16 residues. Germline CDR1 is LNHNV and CDR2 is YYDKDF (reference sequence). The V end lost 0 bases, the J end lost 4 bases, and 15 bases lay between the germline ends. CDR3 sequence: CATSREGYSPFYGYTF. CDR3 sequence (DNA): TGTGCCACCAGCAGAGAAGGGTACAGCCCTTTCTATGGCTACACCTTC.

In nucleotides, the CDR3 is TGTGCCAGCAGTTCCGCGCAGGGTTATGGCTACACCTTC. This codes for CASSSAQGYGYTF. The chain combines TRBV27 with TRBJ1-2, with D possibly being TRBD1 (5 bases). Per the germline V gene, CDR1 is MNHEY and CDR2 is SMNVEV (reference sequence). V lost 4 bases and J lost 5, with 11 bases in between. The CDR3 is 13 residues long.

The chain joins TRBV4-1 to TRBJ2-7; D gene unclear. The CDR3 loop spans 15 amino acids. Germline V gene data show CDR1 as MGHRA and CDR2 as YSYEKL. The germline V and J ends were trimmed by 5 bases and 3 bases, with 17 bases remaining between them. Written as DNA, the CDR3 is TGCGCCAGCAGCGATCCTCGGCGGAAAATCTACGAGCAGTACTTC. This sequence encodes CASSDPRRKIYEQYF.

The genes are TRBV29-1 and TRBJ2-1; D unresolved. V gave up 1 base and J gave up 3 bases, with 13 bases separating them. The CDR3 runs to 15 residues. Per the germline V gene, CDR1 is SQVTM and CDR2 is ANQGSEA. The CDR3 loop reads CSVEGLQPHYNEQFF. The CDR3 bases are TGCAGCGTTGAAGGACTCCAACCGCACTACAATGAGCAGTTCTTC.

J is TRBJ2-5 and V is TRBV19; maybe TRBD1 (6 bases). V was trimmed by 5 bases and J by 0 bases, leaving 16 bases between them. CDR1 and CDR2 (germline): LNHDA, SQIVND (reference sequence). CDR3 length equals 16 residues. CDR3 nucleotide sequence: TGTGCCAGTAGTCAAAGACAGAGGGGGTACCAAGAGACCCAGTACTTC. Residues: CASSQRQRGYQETQYF.

The chain recombines TRBV9 with TRBJ2-3, with D perhaps matching TRBD1 (5 bases). Germline lookup yields CDR1 SGDLS and CDR2 YYNGEE. The CDR3 is 15 amino acids. V shed 2 bases and J shed 0 bases, with 10 bases lying between them. The DNA for the CDR3 is TGTGCCAGCAGCGTGTCAGGGATTAGCACAGATACGCAGTATTTT. Protein sequence: CASSVSGISTDTQYF.

The J gene is TRBJ2-7, the V gene TRBV7-6; no firm D call. V was cut by 5 bases and J by 3 bases, with 8 bases left in between. Germline assignment: CDR1 SGHVS and CDR2 FNYEAQ. The CDR3 spans 12 residues. The CDR3, as DNA: TGTGCCAGCAGCAATTGGCGCTACGAGCAGTACTTC. Translation: CASSNWRYEQYF.

CDR3 sequence reads: CASSLTEKLFF. In DNA form, the CDR3 reads TGTGCCAGCAGCTTAACAGAAAAACTGTTTTTT. The gene calls are TRBV11-2 and TRBJ1-4; D is unclear. The CDR3 is 11 amino acids. Trimming removed 2 bases at V and 8 bases at J, with 3 bases between. Germline CDR1 SGHAT, CDR2 FQNNGV.

The chain combines TRBV11-2 with TRBJ1-2; D remains unclear. CDR3 length: 14 residues. Deletions cut 7 bases from V and 2 bases from J, with 14 bases between. Germline CDR1 SGHAT, CDR2 FQNNGV. CDR3 nucleotides: TGTGCCAGCACCCGAACCGCAAGGAACTATGGCTACACCTTC. It codes for CASTRTARNYGYTF.

This clone was counted only a few times. This chain connects TRBV4-1 to TRBJ2-7, with D perhaps matching TRBD1 (6 bases). The CDR3 totals 11 residues. From germline, CDR1 is MGHRA and CDR2 YSYEKL. V was pared by 3 bases and J by 12 bases, with 12 bases between. CDR3 sequence (DNA): TGCGCCAGCAGCCATGGGGACACGGTGTACTTC. Amino acid sequence: CASSHGDTVYF.

The chain has TRBV7-9 and TRBJ1-1; 8 positions match TRBD1. This CDR3 contains 15 residues. Germline assignment: CDR1 SEHNR and CDR2 FQNEAQ (reference sequence). The junction had 13 bases not matched to a gene; V was cut back by 5 bases and J by 8 bases. CDR3 amino acids: CASSNPRQGWPEAFF. The DNA of the CDR3 is TGTGCCAGCAGCAACCCTCGACAGGGGTGGCCCGAAGCTTTCTTT.

This chain links TRBV5-6 with TRBJ1-5, with D unclear. The germline V gene encodes CDR1 SGHDT and CDR2 YYEEEE. V dropped 4 bases and J dropped 5 bases, with 7 bases sitting between them. This CDR3 region has 12 residues. CDR3 DNA sequence: TGTGCCAGCAGCGACAAAGATCAGCCCCAGCATTTT. Translated: CASSDKDQPQHF. Looking up the rest from reference TRBV5-6 and TRBJ1-5 gives the full variable domain: DAGVTQSPTHLIKTRGQQVTLRCSPKSGHDTVSWYQQALGQGPQFIFQYYEEEERQRGNFPDRFSGHQFPNYSSELNVNALLLGDSALYLCASSDKDQPQHFGDGTRLSIL.

The V and J genes are TRBV19 and TRBJ1-2; unclear D gene. The CDR3 spans 13 residues. The V and J ends lost 7 bases and 4 bases respectively, with 13 bases between them. The V gene's germline CDR1 is LNHDA and CDR2 SQIVND (reference sequence). The CDR3 loop is CASMTGAGYGYTF. For the CDR3, the DNA is TGTGCCAGTATGACGGGAGCTGGCTATGGCTACACCTTC. The whole variable domain, filled in from reference TRBV19 and TRBJ1-2, reads DGGITQSPKYLFRKEGQNVTLSCEQNLNHDAMYWYRQDPGQGLRLIYYSQIVNDFQKGDIAEGYSVSREKKESFPLTVTSAQKNPTAFYLCASMTGAGYGYTFGSGTRLTVV.